This TCR beta chain is drawn from a study of PD-1 blockade in classical Hodgkin lymphoma. Germline lookup yields CDR1 KGHSH and CDR2 LQKENI. V was trimmed by 6 bases and J by 3 bases, leaving 12 bases between them. This CDR3 is 13 amino acids long. This clone came up once. The antigen is not known. All the patients suffered relapse after autologous stem cell transplantation, and brentuximab vedotin exposure differed. Overall study results and limits: With respect to the repertoire differences, their causes, possibly disease activity or prior therapy, remain undefined.

Only in-frame clones appear in the TCRdb table, and some are missing; sequencing was by immunoSEQ multiplex PCR. The sample holds 35,000 to 45,000 clones, 87% seen once. This clonotype was sampled from a human donor with classical Hodgkin lymphoma. The chain is built from TRBV18 and TRBJ2-7; TRBD1 might be the D (6 bases). The sample in question was peripheral blood mononuclear cells (PBMCs), obtained at baseline. CDR3 loop: CASSETGNYEQYF. The DNA of the CDR3 is TGTGCCAGCTCCGAAACAGGGAACTACGAGCAGTACTTC.